What follows is one TCR beta chain and its context. Germline CDR1 and CDR2: SGDLS and YYNGEE. The CDR3 spans 15 residues. J was trimmed by 4 bases and V by 4 bases; bases with no gene match: 7. The data were obtained in a study of T cells in Graves' hyperthyroidism and ophthalmopathy. Regions amplified from RNA transcripts were the TCR beta CDR3 regions. RT-PCR in the first round (using the HTBI primer set) targeted the TCR CDR3. Using its own MiXCR run on the multiplex PCR reads, TCRdb lists one record per CDR3 protein. The sample includes around 760,000 distinct CDR3 sequences, approximately 40% of them seen just once.

The TCR was taken from a woman aged 40 to 55 with Graves' hyperthyroidism. Input material: blood. This chain connects TRBV9 to TRBJ2-7; 11 bases agree with TRBD2. CDR3 amino acids: CASSSRTSGLYEQYF. Here the CDR3 DNA reads TGTGCCAGCAGCTCCCGGACTAGCGGGTTGTACGAGCAGTACTTC.